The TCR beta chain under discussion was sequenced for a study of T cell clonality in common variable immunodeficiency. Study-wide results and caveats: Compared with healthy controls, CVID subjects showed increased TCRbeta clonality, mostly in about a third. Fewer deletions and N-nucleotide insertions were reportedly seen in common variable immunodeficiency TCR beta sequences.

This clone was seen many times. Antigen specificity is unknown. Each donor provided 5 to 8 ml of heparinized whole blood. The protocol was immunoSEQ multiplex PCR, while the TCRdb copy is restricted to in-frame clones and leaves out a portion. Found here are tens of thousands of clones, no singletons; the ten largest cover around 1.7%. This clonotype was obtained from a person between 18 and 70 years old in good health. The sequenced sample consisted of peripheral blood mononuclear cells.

CDR3 DNA, as far as it was read: TGTGCCAGCAGCGCCCCGGGGGGTAGCTCCTACGAG. Protein sequence: CASSAPGGSSYE. The entire CDR3 is CASSAPGGSSYEQYF. The chain employs TRBV7-8 and TRBJ2-7; 7 bases are shared with TRBD2. The read ends 3 residues early relative to the CDR3; the germline J gene fills the gap. The junction had 7 bases not matched to a gene; V was cut back by 5 bases and J by 0 bases. The CDR3 extends over 15 amino acids. The germline V gene has CDR1 SGHVS and CDR2 FQNEAQ.